The T cell receptor (beta chain) described here comes from a study of T-cell memory formation after mild COVID-19. Study conclusions and caveats: Some clones that responded were present in memory (sampled pre-infection), which suggests cross-reactive memory joined. Contracting clones from day 15 to 85 had balanced CD4/CD8; later expanders favoured CD4+. The second-wave clones peaking on day 37 were not confirmed as SARS-CoV-2-specific.

Libraries for TCRalpha and TCRbeta carried sample barcodes and unique molecular identifiers via 5'RACE. MiXCR was run by TCRdb on the 5' RACE reads, yielding one entry per CDR3 protein. The sample lists around 200,000 distinct CDR3 sequences, less than 20% occurring once. The table lists this clonotype with a few counts. Its antigen is not known. The CDR3 runs 14 residues. The germline CDR1 and CDR2 sequences are LGHDT and YNNKEL (reference sequence). V was shortened by 0 bases and J by 8 bases, with 10 bases between the two germline ends. The genes are TRBV3-1 and TRBJ1-4, with D hard to call. This sequence was found in a man between 18 and 29 years old who had mild COVID-19 (a few samples of this study predate the infection). Cell type and time point are not known. Specimen: PBMCs or a T cell subset sorted from them (not recorded which). This chain's CDR3 is CASSQEGIEEKLFF. In nucleotides, the CDR3 is TGTGCCAGCAGCCAAGAGGGAATTGAGGAAAAACTGTTTTTT.